This is a list of T cell receptor beta chains from one sample in a study of blood T cell repertoires in COVID-19. The protocol was immunoSEQ multiplex PCR, while the TCRdb copy is restricted to in-frame clones and leaves out a portion. The table shows 99,000 or so clones, with about four fifths occurring only once. The sample was peripheral blood. Receptor source: a man aged 55 to 70 with acute or convalescent COVID-19. Each CDR3 is given with its conserved first and last residue. D genes are given only for firm matches. The size field is filled for only some rows; it gives once, few, many or a size class.

J gene: TRBJ2-7
D gene: .
V gene: TRBV15
clone size: few
CDR3 DNA: TGTGCCACCAGCAGAGACAGGGGCAGCTCCTACGAGCAGTACTTC
CDR3 protein: CATSRDRGSSYEQYF

J gene: TRBJ2-4
D gene: .
V gene: TRBV12-5
clone size: .
CDR3 DNA: TGTGCTAGTGGTTTAACTGGAGGTGGCCGCTATTTTAATCAGTACTTC
CDR3 protein: CASGLTGGGRYFNQYF

J gene: TRBJ1-2
D gene: .
V gene: TRBV12-5
clone size: .
CDR3 DNA: TGTGCTAGTTCTATGTCCGGGACTGGGGGCTACACCTTC
CDR3 protein: CASSMSGTGGYTF

J gene: TRBJ1-3
D gene: .
V gene: TRBV5-1
clone size: .
CDR3 DNA: TGCGCCAGCAGCTTGGGCAGTCCCTCTGGAAACACCATATATTTT
CDR3 protein: CASSLGSPSGNTIYF

J gene: TRBJ2-1
D gene: .
V gene: TRBV25-1
clone size: .
CDR3 DNA: TGTGCCAGCAGCAGGACAGACGTCAATGAGCAGTTCTTC
CDR3 protein: CASSRTDVNEQFF

J gene: TRBJ2-1
D gene: .
V gene: TRBV11-3
clone size: .
CDR3 DNA: TGTGCCAGCAGCCAGCGGGCCTCTTCGAGCAATGAGCAGTTCTTC
CDR3 protein: CASSQRASSSNEQFF

J gene: TRBJ1-4
D gene: .
V gene: TRBV29-1
clone size: .
CDR3 DNA: TGCAGCGTTGGGGGGACACAACAGGTTCTAGGCGAAAAACTGTTTTTT
CDR3 protein: CSVGGTQQVLGEKLFF

J gene: TRBJ2-5
D gene: TRBD1
V gene: TRBV7-8
clone size: .
CDR3 DNA: TGTGCCAGCAGCCGCGAGGGACAGATCCAAGAGACCCAGTACTTC
CDR3 protein: CASSREGQIQETQYF

J gene: TRBJ2-1
D gene: TRBD1
V gene: TRBV7-9
clone size: .
CDR3 DNA: TGTGCCAGCAGCCCCCCTGGCAGGGGGCCGTATTGGGAGCAGTTCTTC
CDR3 protein: CASSPPGRGPYWEQFF

J gene: TRBJ1-2
D gene: .
V gene: TRBV7-6
clone size: .
CDR3 DNA: TGTGCCAGCAGCTTAGTGGCAGACTCACCGTCTGGCTACACCTTC
CDR3 protein: CASSLVADSPSGYTF

J gene: TRBJ1-1
D gene: .
V gene: TRBV5-1
clone size: .
CDR3 DNA: TGCGCCAGCAGCTTGGCTCAGGGTTTACAGGGCACTGAAGCTTTCTTT
CDR3 protein: CASSLAQGLQGTEAFF

J gene: TRBJ1-5
D gene: .
V gene: TRBV7-8
clone size: .
CDR3 DNA: TGTGCCAGCAGCTCCGGGCGGGGTCCCAGTCAGCCCCAGCATTTT
CDR3 protein: CASSSGRGPSQPQHF

J gene: TRBJ2-7
D gene: TRBD1
V gene: TRBV11-1
clone size: .
CDR3 DNA: TGTGCCAGCAGGGGACAGGGGGCCTACGAGCAGTACTTC
CDR3 protein: CASRGQGAYEQYF

J gene: TRBJ1-5
D gene: .
V gene: TRBV7-2
clone size: .
CDR3 DNA: TGTGCCAGCAGTTCGGATGGACAGAACAATCAGCCCCAGCATTTT
CDR3 protein: CASSSDGQNNQPQHF

J gene: TRBJ1-5
D gene: TRBD1
V gene: TRBV6-1
clone size: .
CDR3 DNA: TGTGCCAGCAGTGGCGGGACAGGAGATAGCAATCAGCCCCAGCATTTT
CDR3 protein: CASSGGTGDSNQPQHF